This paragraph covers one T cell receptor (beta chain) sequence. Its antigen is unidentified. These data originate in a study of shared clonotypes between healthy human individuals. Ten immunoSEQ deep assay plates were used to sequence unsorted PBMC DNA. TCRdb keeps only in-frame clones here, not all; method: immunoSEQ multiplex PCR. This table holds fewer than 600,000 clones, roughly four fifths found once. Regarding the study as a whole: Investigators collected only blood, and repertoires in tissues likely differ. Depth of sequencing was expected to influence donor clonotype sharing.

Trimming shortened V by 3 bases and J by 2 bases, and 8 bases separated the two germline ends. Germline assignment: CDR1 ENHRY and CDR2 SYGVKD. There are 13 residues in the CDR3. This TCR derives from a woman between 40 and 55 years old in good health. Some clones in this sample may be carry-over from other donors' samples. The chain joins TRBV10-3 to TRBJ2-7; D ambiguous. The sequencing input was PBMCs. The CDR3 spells CAISDIGPYEQYF. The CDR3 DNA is TGTGCCATCAGTGACATAGGCCCCTACGAGCAGTACTTC.